This T cell receptor beta chain was captured in a study of EBV T-cell therapy then PD-1 blockade in nasopharyngeal carcinoma. Measured with immunoSEQ multiplex PCR; TCRdb has only the in-frame clones, and not every one. The repertoire includes 15,000 to 20,000 clones, over 70% of them detected once, and around 28% sits in the top ten. The treatment denotes: AdE1-LMPpoly-expanded autologous EBV-specific T-cell therapy followed by anti-PD-1 nivolumab. Germline-derived CDR1 and CDR2 are MNHNS and SASEGT. V was cut by 2 bases and J by 4 bases, with 20 bases left in between. The CDR3 covers 17 residues. As for this clone: Its matching antigen is unknown.

The chain is built from TRBV6-1 and TRBJ1-2, with D perhaps matching TRBD1 (6 bases). Sequences were derived from CD8+ T cells from blood, sampled at day 0 from a patient whose treatment included autologous EBV-specific T cells and nivolumab. The source of this sequence is a man aged 40-49 years with nasopharyngeal carcinoma. The CDR3 DNA follows: TGTGCCAGCAGTGAACAGATTCGGGTATACAGGGTCTATGGCTACACCTTC. Protein product: CASSEQIRVYRVYGYTF.